Given below is one T cell receptor beta chain in context. Its antigen remains unidentified. The data were taken from a study of cytomegalovirus exposure and HLA in healthy donors. Study observations and caveats: Earlier findings revealed that most TCR beta V segments proved productive either about 87% or about 30% of the time. In a later analysis, around 18,000 TCR beta sequences were associated with HLA alleles at 0.05 false discovery rate. The Asian-associated ancestry cluster reportedly had fewer N-insertions than the approximately 670-donor mean in a later analysis.

The study ran its PCR with 60 Vbeta and 13 Jbeta primers. The assay was immunoSEQ multiplex PCR, and TCRdb's table has in-frame clones only and misses some. The sample lists approximately 120,000 clones; just under 75% were seen once. The CDR3 has 14 amino acids. With 6 bases clipped from V and 4 bases from J, the junction kept 8 bases outside the gene matches. CDR1 is MNHEY, CDR2 SVGAGI, per germline. Source material: PBMCs. The genes are TRBV6-5 and TRBJ1-1, with 7 nucleotides matching TRBD1. This TCR was recovered from a man in his 60s in good health and CMV-seropositive. Here the CDR3 reads CASRRTGGGTEAFF. CDR3 DNA sequence: TGTGCCAGCAGGAGGACAGGAGGGGGCACTGAAGCTTTCTTT.